This TCR beta chain was recovered during a study of blood T cells in healthy people across ages. The length of the CDR3 is 13 residues. The V segment lost 5 bases and the J segment 11 bases; nucleotides outside the gene matches: 13. Germline V gene sequence: CDR1 DFQATT, CDR2 SNEGSKA (reference sequence). A sample-barcoded 5' primer and a J-beta primer mix were used in a second PCR of roughly 6 to 11 cycles. TCRdb fed the 5' RACE reads into MiXCR, producing one record per CDR3 protein. The table has 1.5 million or so distinct CDR3 sequences, around 40% seen once. This chain links TRBV20-1 with TRBJ2-5; TRBD1 matches 8 bases. Material for sequencing was blood. The TCR comes from a woman under 30 in good health. This CDR3 is CSAPGQAAAEQYF. For the CDR3, the DNA is TGCAGTGCTCCGGGACAGGCCGCCGCTGAGCAGTACTTC.